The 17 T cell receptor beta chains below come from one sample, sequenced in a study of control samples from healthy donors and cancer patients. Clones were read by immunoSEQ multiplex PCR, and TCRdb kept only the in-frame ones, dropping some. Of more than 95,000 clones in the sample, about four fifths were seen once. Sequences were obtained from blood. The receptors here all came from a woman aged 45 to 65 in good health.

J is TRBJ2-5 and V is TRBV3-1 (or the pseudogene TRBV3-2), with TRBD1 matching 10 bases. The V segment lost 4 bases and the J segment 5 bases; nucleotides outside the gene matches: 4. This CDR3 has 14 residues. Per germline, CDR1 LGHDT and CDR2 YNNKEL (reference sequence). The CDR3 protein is CASSPTGGRETQYF. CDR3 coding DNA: TGTGCCAGCAGCCCGACAGGGGGCAGGGAGACCCAGTACTTC.

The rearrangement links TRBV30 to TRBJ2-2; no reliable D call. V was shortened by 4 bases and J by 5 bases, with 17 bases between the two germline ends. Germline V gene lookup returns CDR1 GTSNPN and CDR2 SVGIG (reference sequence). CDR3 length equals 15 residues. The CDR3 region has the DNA TGTGCCTGGATCCCCTTAGGTGGTGGGACCGGGGAGCTGTTTTTT. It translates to CAWIPLGGGTGELFF.

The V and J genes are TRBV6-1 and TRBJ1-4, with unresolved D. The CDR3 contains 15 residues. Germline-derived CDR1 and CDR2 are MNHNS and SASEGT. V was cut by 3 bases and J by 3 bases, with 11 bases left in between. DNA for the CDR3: TGTGCCAGCAGTGAGCGACTCTCAGCTAATGAAAAACTGTTTTTT. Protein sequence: CASSERLSANEKLFF.

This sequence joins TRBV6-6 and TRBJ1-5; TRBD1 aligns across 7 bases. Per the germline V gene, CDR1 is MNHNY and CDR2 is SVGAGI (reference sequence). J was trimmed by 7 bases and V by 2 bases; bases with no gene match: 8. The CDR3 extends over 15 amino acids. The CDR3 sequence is CASSYEGAKVQPQHF. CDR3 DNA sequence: TGTGCCAGCAGTTACGAGGGGGCGAAGGTCCAGCCCCAGCATTTT.

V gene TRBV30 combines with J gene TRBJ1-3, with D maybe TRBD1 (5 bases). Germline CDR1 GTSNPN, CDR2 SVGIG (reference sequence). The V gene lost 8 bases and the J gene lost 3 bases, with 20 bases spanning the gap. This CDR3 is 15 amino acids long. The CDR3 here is CAASGTVEVGNTIYF. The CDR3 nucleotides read TGTGCCGCCTCCGGGACGGTAGAAGTTGGAAACACCATATATTTT.

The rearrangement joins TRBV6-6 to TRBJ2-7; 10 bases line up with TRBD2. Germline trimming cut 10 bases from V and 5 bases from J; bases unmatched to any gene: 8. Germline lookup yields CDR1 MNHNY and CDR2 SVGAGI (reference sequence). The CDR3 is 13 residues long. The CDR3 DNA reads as TGTGCCAAGGCTAGCGGGAGTGCTAACGAGCAGTACTTC. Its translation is CAKASGSANEQYF.

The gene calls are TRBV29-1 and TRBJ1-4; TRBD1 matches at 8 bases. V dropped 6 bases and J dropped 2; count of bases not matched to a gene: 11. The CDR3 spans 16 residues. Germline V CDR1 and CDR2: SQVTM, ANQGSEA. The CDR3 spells CSVLWPGGFTNEKLFF. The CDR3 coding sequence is TGCAGCGTCCTTTGGCCAGGGGGCTTTACTAATGAAAAACTGTTTTTT.

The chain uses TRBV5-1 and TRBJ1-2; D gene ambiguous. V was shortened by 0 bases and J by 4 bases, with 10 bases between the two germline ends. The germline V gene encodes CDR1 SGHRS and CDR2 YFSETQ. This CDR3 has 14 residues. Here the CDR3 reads CASSLGTQTYGYTF. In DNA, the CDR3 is TGCGCCAGCAGCTTGGGAACACAAACCTATGGCTACACCTTC.

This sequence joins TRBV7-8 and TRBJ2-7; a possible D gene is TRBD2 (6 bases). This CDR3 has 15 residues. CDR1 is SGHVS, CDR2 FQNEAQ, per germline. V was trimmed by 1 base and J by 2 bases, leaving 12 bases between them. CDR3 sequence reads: CASSLGGGGTYEQYF. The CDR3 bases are TGTGCCAGCAGCTTAGGGGGTGGCGGGACCTACGAGCAGTACTTC.

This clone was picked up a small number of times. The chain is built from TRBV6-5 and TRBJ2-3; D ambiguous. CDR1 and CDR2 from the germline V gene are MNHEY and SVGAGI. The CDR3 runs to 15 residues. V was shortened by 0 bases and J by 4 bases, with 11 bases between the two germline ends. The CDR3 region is CASSYSPIVADTQYF. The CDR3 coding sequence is TGTGCCAGCAGTTACTCCCCCATCGTGGCAGATACGCAGTATTTT.

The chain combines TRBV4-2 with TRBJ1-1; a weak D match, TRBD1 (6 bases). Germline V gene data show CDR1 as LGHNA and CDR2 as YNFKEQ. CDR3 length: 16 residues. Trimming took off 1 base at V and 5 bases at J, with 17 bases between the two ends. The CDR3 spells CASSQVSLGGRTEAFF. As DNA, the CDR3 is TGTGCCAGCAGCCAAGTCAGCTTGGGGGGCAGAACTGAAGCTTTCTTT.

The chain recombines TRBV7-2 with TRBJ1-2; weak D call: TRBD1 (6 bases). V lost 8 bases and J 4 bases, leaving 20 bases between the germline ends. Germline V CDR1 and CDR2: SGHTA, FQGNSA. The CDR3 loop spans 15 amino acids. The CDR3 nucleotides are TGTGCCAGCGTAGAGGAGGCGACAGGCTCCTATGGCTACACCTTC. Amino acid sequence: CASVEEATGSYGYTF.

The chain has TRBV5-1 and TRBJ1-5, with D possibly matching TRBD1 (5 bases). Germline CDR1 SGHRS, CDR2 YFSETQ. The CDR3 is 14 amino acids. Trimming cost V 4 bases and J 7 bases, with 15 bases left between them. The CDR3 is CASSRGGEGQPQHF. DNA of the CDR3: TGCGCCAGCAGCCGAGGAGGGGAGGGACAGCCCCAGCATTTT.

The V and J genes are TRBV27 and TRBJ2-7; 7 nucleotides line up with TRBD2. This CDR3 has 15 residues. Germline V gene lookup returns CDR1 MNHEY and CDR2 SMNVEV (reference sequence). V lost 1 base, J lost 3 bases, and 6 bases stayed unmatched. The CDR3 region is CASSLFGLVGYEQYF. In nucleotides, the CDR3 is TGTGCCAGCAGTTTATTTGGACTAGTGGGCTACGAGCAGTACTTC.

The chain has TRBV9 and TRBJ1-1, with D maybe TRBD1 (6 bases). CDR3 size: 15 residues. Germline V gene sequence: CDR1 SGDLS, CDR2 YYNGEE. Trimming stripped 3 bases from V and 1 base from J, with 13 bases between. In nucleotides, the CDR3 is TGTGCCAGCAGCGCGGGACACTTGAAGAACACTGAAGCTTTCTTT. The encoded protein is CASSAGHLKNTEAFF. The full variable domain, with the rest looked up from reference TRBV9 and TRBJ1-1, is DSGVTQTPKHLITATGQRVTLRCSPRSGDLSVYWYQQSLDQGLQFLIQYYNGEERAKGNILERFSAQQFPDLHSELNLSSLELGDSALYFCASSAGHLKNTEAFFGQGTRLTVV.

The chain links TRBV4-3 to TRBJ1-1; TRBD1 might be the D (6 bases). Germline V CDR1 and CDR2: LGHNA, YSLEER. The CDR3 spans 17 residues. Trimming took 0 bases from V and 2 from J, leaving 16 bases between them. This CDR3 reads CASSQERSDRHNTEAFF. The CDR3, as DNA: TGCGCCAGCAGCCAAGAAAGATCAGACAGGCATAACACTGAAGCTTTCTTT.

CDR3 nucleotide sequence: TGTGCCAGCAGCCAAGCCGGGCTTCGGTCGGGAAACACCATATATTTT. Translated, it gives CASSQAGLRSGNTIYF. V usage is TRBV14 and J usage is TRBJ1-3; D call uncertain. Trimming pared 1 base from V and 4 bases from J, leaving 14 bases between. CDR1 is SGHDN, CDR2 FVKESK, per germline. This CDR3 has 16 residues.